This T cell receptor beta chain comes out of a study of early T cells in non-severe SARS-CoV-2 infection (dated by TCRdb to about 2021). About the full investigation: Bulk RNA from unsorted whole blood was used for TCR sequencing, so alpha and beta chains could not be paired. The full study reports these points: Matching against VDJdb was skewed toward anti-spike CD8 responses, likely underestimated virus-specific expansions, and missed private and CD4 specificities.

The library was made by 5' RACE. The sequencer listed for this sample is NextSeq 500. To correct for sequencing error and PCR bias, the TCR library protocol tagged individual cDNA molecules with unique molecular identifiers. Sequencing covered both TCR alpha and beta chains, and within each sample the abundances of alpha and beta sequences were tightly co-correlated. The source study handled its data this way. Decombinator V4 was used to perform V gene, J gene and CDR3 annotation of TCR sequences. Expanded TCRs were defined as changing significantly between any two time points under a Poisson model with p below 0.0001. TCR abundances were normalised to the total number of TCRs sequenced per sample and were expressed as counts per million. TRAV1-2 paired with TRAJ12, TRAJ20 or TRAJ33 defined MAIT TCRs, while TRAV10 paired with TRAJ18 defined iNKT TCRs. VDJdb, accessed 1 November 2021, was searched for CMV, EBV and SARS-CoV-2 annotated TCRs, with TCRs annotated for multiple antigens excluded. The public reads were reprocessed in TCRdb via fastp at Q25 and MiXCR, keeping in-frame beta chains. Merged by CDR3 protein, the rows form single entries marked with the most common genes and DNA. V and J calls and clone size were set by TCRdb, not the authors. Present in this sample are more than 20,000 distinct CDR3 sequences, approximately 5.7% of which were seen just once. Approximately 15% of the sample goes to the ten largest clones.

The study was a case-control design nested within a healthcare worker cohort in London, UK, with weekly nasopharyngeal swab PCR tests and blood sampling. Healthcare workers were recruited during the week of the UK lockdown, between 23 and 31 March 2020, and followed weekly for up to 16 weeks. Based on the germline V gene, the CDR1 and CDR2 sequences are MNHEY and SVGAGI. From its cysteine to its phenylalanine, the CDR3 spans 13 amino acids. Only the CDR3 portion is preserved as DNA: 39 bases, with reading frame beginning at the first base. The V and J ends are trimmed by 7 bases and 8 bases, leaving 15 bases between them. This clonotype was counted many times. Its antigen is unknown. No base quality values were provided; no much bigger clone lies one nucleotide off.

The chain is assembled from TRBV6-5 and TRBJ2-1, with TRBD2 perhaps the D gene, on 6 matching bases. The sample here was whole blood, taken at baseline. The clonotype comes from an adult who was a healthcare worker with PCR-confirmed SARS-CoV-2 infection or an uninfected control (not recorded which). The CDR3 reads as follows: CASTLSGLDEQFF. The nucleotide sequence reads TGTGCCAGCACTTTGAGCGGGTTGGATGAGCAGTTCTTC.